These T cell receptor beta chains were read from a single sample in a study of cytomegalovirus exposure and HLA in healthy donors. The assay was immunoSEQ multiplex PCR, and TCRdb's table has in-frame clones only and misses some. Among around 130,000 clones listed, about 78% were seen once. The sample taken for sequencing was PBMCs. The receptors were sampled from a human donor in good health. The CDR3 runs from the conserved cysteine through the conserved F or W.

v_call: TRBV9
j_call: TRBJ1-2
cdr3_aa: CASSVATGDSSYGYTF

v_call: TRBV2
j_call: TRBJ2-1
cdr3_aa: CASSDSPGLAVYNEQFF

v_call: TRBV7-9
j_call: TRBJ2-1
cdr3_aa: CSSSLGSGDYNEQFF

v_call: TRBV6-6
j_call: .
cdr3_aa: CASSYSSGAGYEQYF

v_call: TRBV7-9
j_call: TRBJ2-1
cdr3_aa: CASSLRTLADPYNEQFF

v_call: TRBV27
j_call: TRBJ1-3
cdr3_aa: CASSLKSPVFGNTIYF

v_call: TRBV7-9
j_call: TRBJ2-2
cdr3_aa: CASSFTSGISPGELFF

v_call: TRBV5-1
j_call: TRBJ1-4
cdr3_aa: CASSLTRTEMGGEKLFF

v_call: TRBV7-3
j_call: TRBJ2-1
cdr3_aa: CASSLYGGAPYNEQFF

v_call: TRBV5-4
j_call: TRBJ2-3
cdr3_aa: CASSLSEGDTQYF

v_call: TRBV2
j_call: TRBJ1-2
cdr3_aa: CASSEPRRGQLNYGYTF

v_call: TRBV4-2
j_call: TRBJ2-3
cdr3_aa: CASSQAGTGSSTDTQYF

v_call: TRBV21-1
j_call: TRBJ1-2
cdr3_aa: CASSNPSSKEVLEQNGYTF

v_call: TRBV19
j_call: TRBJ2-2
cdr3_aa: CATSHGTTLTGELFF

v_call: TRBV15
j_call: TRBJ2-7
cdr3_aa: CATSTRGRVMNEQYF

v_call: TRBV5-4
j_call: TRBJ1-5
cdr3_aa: CASSQDGQGLNQPQHF